Each of the 32 T cell receptor beta chains below was sequenced from the same sample in a study of prognosis after radiotherapy for stage I lung cancer. The genomic DNA TCR beta CDR3 region underwent two rounds of multiplex PCR. Primers were specific to each TRBV and TRBJ gene in first-round PCR. In TCRdb, the multiplex PCR reads were re-called with MiXCR into one record per CDR3 protein. The table shows roughly 12,000 distinct CDR3 sequences, with roughly 40% occurring only once. The material sequenced was PBMCs, taken before or after stereotactic body radiation therapy (not recorded which). These receptors were obtained from a donor aged 50 or older with non-small cell lung cancer.

The rearrangement uses TRBV12-3 or TRBV12-4 and TRBJ2-5; D is perhaps TRBD1 (6 bases). Trimming removed 2 bases at V and 5 bases at J, with 12 bases between. This CDR3 has 14 amino acids. Here the CDR3 DNA reads TGTGCCAGCAGTTTATCGGCAGGGGCGGAGACCCAGTACTTC. This translates into CASSLSAGAETQYF.

J is TRBJ1-2 and V is TRBV30, with 10 bases fitting TRBD1. Per germline, CDR1 GTSNPN and CDR2 SVGIG (reference sequence). The trim removed 3 bases at V and 4 bases at J, leaving 5 bases unmatched. There are 14 residues in the CDR3. Written as DNA, the CDR3 is TGTGCCTGGAGATCGACAGGGGGCTTCTATGGCTACACCTTC. Protein: CAWRSTGGFYGYTF.

The chain employs TRBV4-1 and TRBJ1-6, with 9 positions matching TRBD1. This CDR3 is built from 14 residues. J gave up 13 bases and V 3 bases, and 7 bases lay outside the gene matches. Germline assignment: CDR1 MGHRA and CDR2 YSYEKL. CDR3 nucleotide sequence: TGCGCCAGCAGCCACCCGGGACAGGGAACCCCCCTCCACTTT. It codes for CASSHPGQGTPLHF.

The genes are TRBV19 and TRBJ2-7; the D gene is possibly TRBD2 (5 bases). Germline-derived CDR1 and CDR2 are LNHDA and SQIVND (reference sequence). There are 12 residues in the CDR3. The ends were cut back, 4 bases at V and 10 bases at J, with 14 bases in the middle. This chain's CDR3 is CASSNTPRDQYF. The CDR3 nucleotides read TGTGCCAGTAGTAATACCCCTCGGGATCAGTACTTC. The full variable domain, rest sourced from reference TRBV19 and TRBJ2-7, is DGGITQSPKYLFRKEGQNVTLSCEQNLNHDAMYWYRQDPGQGLRLIYYSQIVNDFQKGDIAEGYSVSREKKESFPLTVTSAQKNPTAFYLCASSNTPRDQYFGPGTRLTVT.

This sequence joins TRBV12-5 and TRBJ1-1; 8 nucleotides agree with TRBD1. Germline CDR1 LGHNT, CDR2 FRNRAP. With V trimmed by 6 bases and J by 3 bases, 6 bases remained unmatched. CDR3 length equals 14 residues. This CDR3 reads CASGHGQGYTEAFF. The CDR3 DNA reads TGTGCTAGTGGGCACGGACAGGGATACACTGAAGCTTTCTTT. The full variable domain, rest sourced from reference TRBV12-5 and TRBJ1-1, is DARVTQTPRHKVTEMGQEVTMRCQPILGHNTVFWYRQTMMQGLELLAYFRNRAPLDDSGMPKDRFSAEMPDATLATLKIQPSEPRDSAVYFCASGHGQGYTEAFFGQGTRLTVV.

The chain joins TRBV6-1 to TRBJ2-2; D ambiguous. CDR3 length: 13 amino acids. The germline gives CDR1 MNHNS, CDR2 SASEGT. V was shortened by 5 bases and J by 6 bases, with 10 bases between the two germline ends. The CDR3 loop reads CASSNTQPGELFF. The CDR3 nucleotides read TGTGCCAGCAGTAACACACAACCCGGGGAGCTGTTTTTT.

The chain uses TRBV5-1 and TRBJ1-2; D not certain. Germline V CDR1 and CDR2: SGHRS, YFSETQ. This CDR3 region has 15 residues. Trimming stripped 4 bases from V and 0 bases from J, with 13 bases between. In DNA, the CDR3 is TGCGCCAGCAGCGACGCCTGTACAACTAACTATGGCTACACCTTC. Protein product: CASSDACTTNYGYTF.

V is TRBV6-1 and J is TRBJ1-1; 7 bases match TRBD1. Germline CDR1 MNHNS, CDR2 SASEGT. The CDR3 covers 13 residues. V shed 7 bases and J 4 bases; nucleotides not matched to a gene: 6. CDR3: CASIDRVRTEAFF. The CDR3 DNA is TGTGCCAGCATCGACAGGGTACGCACTGAAGCTTTCTTT.

Ten or more counts support this clonotype. This chain links TRBV6-1 with TRBJ1-2, with D possibly being TRBD1 (5 bases). The CDR3 loop spans 13 amino acids. Germline CDR1 reads MNHNS; CDR2 reads SASEGT. Between the trimmed V and J ends, which lost 3 bases and 4 bases, there was a span of 9 bases. CDR3 bases: TGTGCCAGCAGTGAGCGAGGGACCTATGGCTACACCTTC. It encodes CASSERGTYGYTF.

Worth noting for this clonotype: This may be a read error: a much more frequent sequence differs by one nucleotide. The gene calls are TRBV28 and TRBJ2-2, with 8 nucleotides matching TRBD2. Germline V gene sequence: CDR1 MDHEN, CDR2 SYDVKM. CDR3 length equals 15 residues. Here the CDR3 reads CASIQLAANTGELLF. CDR3 nucleotides: TGTGCCAGCATCCAACTAGCGGCGAACACCGGGGAGCTGCTTTTT. Filled out from reference TRBV28 and TRBJ2-2, the complete variable domain reads DVKVTQSSRYLVKRTGEKVFLECVQDMDHENMFWYRQDPGLGLRLIYFSYDVKMKEKGDIPEGYSVSREKKERFSLILESASTNQTSMYLCASIQLAANTGELLFGEGSRLTVL.

A word on this clonotype: A clone one base away is much larger, so this may be a read error. The chain combines TRBV6-1 with TRBJ2-7; D ambiguous. Germline V lookup: CDR1 MNHNS, CDR2 SASEGT. The CDR3 contains 12 residues. The DNA of the CDR3 is TGTGCCAGAAGTGAGAATAACCCCGAGCAGTACTTC. It specifies CARSENNPEQYF.

This clonotype was recorded many times. This chain uses TRBV12-3 or TRBV12-4 with TRBJ1-5; D not certain. The ends were cut back, 4 bases at V and 6 bases at J, with 10 bases in the middle. The CDR3 is 13 residues long. The DNA of the CDR3 is TGTGCCAGCAGTTCCTTCGGTATTCAGCCCCAGCATTTT. Amino acid sequence: CASSSFGIQPQHF.

This rearrangement joins TRBV19 to TRBJ1-5, with a possible D match to TRBD1 (5 bases). Germline CDR1 reads LNHDA; CDR2 reads SQIVND (reference sequence). This CDR3 is built from 16 residues. V shed 1 base and J shed 5 bases, with 15 bases lying between them. CDR3 DNA: TGTGCCAGTAGTATAGCGGGGCAGCGGGACCATCAGCCCCAGCATTTT. Protein: CASSIAGQRDHQPQHF.

This clonotype has a count of ten or more. The genes are TRBV9 and TRBJ2-3; 10 bases are shared with TRBD1. CDR3 length equals 15 residues. In germline, CDR1 is SGDLS, CDR2 YYNGEE. The trim removed 2 bases at V and 5 bases at J, leaving 5 bases unmatched. The CDR3 protein is CASSVWTGGRDTQYF. In DNA form, the CDR3 reads TGTGCCAGCAGCGTCTGGACAGGGGGAAGAGATACGCAGTATTTT.

A note on this clonotype: Given a much more abundant clone one base away, this may be a read error. The chain carries TRBV3-1 and TRBJ2-2; 7 bases match TRBD2. The CDR3 runs to 13 residues. CDR1 LGHDT and CDR2 YNNKEL come from the germline V gene (reference sequence). CDR3 sequence (DNA): TGTGTCAGCAGGGACTACAGAACCGGGGAGCTGTTTTTT. It codes for CVSRDYRTGELFF.

This clonotype was seen only a few times. A read error is the likely source, as a far larger clone sits one nucleotide away. The chain combines TRBV6-5 with TRBJ2-1, with 14 bases identical to TRBD2. The CDR3 is made up of 17 amino acids. Germline loops: CDR1 MNHEY, CDR2 SVGAGI. V was pared by 5 bases and J by 8 bases, with 11 bases of the junction left unmatched. The CDR3 sequence: CASSTPGTSGSWDEQFF. CDR3 nucleotide sequence: TGTGCCAGCAGTACCCCCGGGACTAGCGGGAGTTGGGATGAGCAGTTCTTC.

This clonotype was observed at least ten times. The rearrangement joins TRBV10-3 to TRBJ2-1, with D perhaps TRBD2 (7 bases). This CDR3 has 12 residues. The germline V gene has CDR1 ENHRY and CDR2 SYGVKD. V dropped 5 bases and J dropped 10 bases, with 12 bases sitting between them. The CDR3 here is CAISPWGGEQFF. CDR3 in DNA: TGTGCCATCAGTCCATGGGGGGGCGAGCAGTTCTTC.

V and J are TRBV20-1 and TRBJ1-5; 7 bases map to TRBD1. V shed 0 bases and J 0 bases; nucleotides not matched to a gene: 11. The CDR3 length is 18 residues. The germline CDR1 and CDR2 sequences are DFQATT and SNEGSKA (reference sequence). The CDR3 nucleotides read TGCAGTGCTAGAGACCCCAGGACAGGTGGCCTTAGCAATCAGCCCCAGCATTTT. It specifies CSARDPRTGGLSNQPQHF.

In the case of this clonotype: This probably arose from a read error, given a far larger clone one base away. As DNA, the CDR3 is TGTGCCAGCATCTTACAGGGGGCCCTTCCCTACGAGCAGTACTTC. Translated: CASILQGALPYEQYF. The chain combines TRBV2 with TRBJ2-7; 9 bases align to TRBD1. The CDR3 length is 15 residues. Germline assignment: CDR1 SNHLY and CDR2 FYNNEI. V lost 7 bases, J lost 2 bases, and 9 bases stayed unmatched. The variable domain in full, with the rest retrieved from reference TRBV2 and TRBJ2-7, is EPEVTQTPSHQVTQMGQEVILRCVPISNHLYFYWYRQILGQKVEFLVSFYNNEISEKSEIFDDQFSVERPDGSNFTLKIRSTKLEDSAMYFCASILQGALPYEQYFGPGTRLTVT.

This clonotype was counted at least ten times. V usage is TRBV18 and J usage is TRBJ1-1; the D gene is possibly TRBD1 (5 bases). V gave up 4 bases and J gave up 1 base, with 10 bases separating them. Germline V gene sequence: CDR1 KGHSH, CDR2 LQKENI. The CDR3 covers 14 residues. The CDR3 sequence is CASSQTGGNTEAFF. The CDR3 DNA reads TGTGCCAGCTCACAGACCGGGGGGAACACTGAAGCTTTCTTT.

Within the sample, this clonotype is medium-sized. V and J are TRBV27 and TRBJ2-3; the D is unclear. The CDR3 is 16 residues long. Germline loops: CDR1 MNHEY, CDR2 SMNVEV (reference sequence). With 6 bases removed from V and 6 bases from J, the gap between germline ends came to 22 bases. CDR3 in DNA: TGTGCCAGCAGCGTTTACCGGGCTGGGGTTGAGGATACGCAGTATTTT. Residues: CASSVYRAGVEDTQYF.

For the CDR3, the DNA is TGTGCCAGCAGTCTGTATCAGGGGGAGGCTTACGAGCAGTACTTC. Residues: CASSLYQGEAYEQYF. The chain has TRBV27 and TRBJ2-7, with D possibly matching TRBD1 (7 bases). The germline gives CDR1 MNHEY, CDR2 SMNVEV (reference sequence). CDR3 size: 15 residues. Trimming shortened V by 5 bases and J by 4 bases, and 18 bases separated the two germline ends.

Regarding this clonotype: A much larger clone lies a single base off, so this may be a read error. The gene calls are TRBV20-1 and TRBJ2-6; 11 bases agree with TRBD2. The CDR3 runs to 17 residues. Germline V gene data show CDR1 as DFQATT and CDR2 as SNEGSKA (reference sequence). The CDR3 here is CSAGGLAGLSGSNVLTF. DNA for the CDR3: TGCAGTGCTGGAGGACTAGCGGGTCTCTCTGGGTCCAACGTCCTGACTTTC.

This clonotype was detected only a few times. This may come from a read error, since a much larger clone is one base off. The chain couples TRBV24-1 to TRBJ2-1; D is possibly TRBD1 (6 bases). CDR3 length: 16 residues. The V gene lost 6 bases and the J gene lost 0 bases, with 14 bases spanning the gap. CDR1 and CDR2 from the germline V gene are KGHDR and SFDVKD. CDR3 protein: CATSYYRVSSYNEQFF. CDR3 sequence (DNA): TGTGCCACCAGTTATTACAGGGTGAGCTCCTACAATGAGCAGTTCTTC.

V usage is TRBV2 and J usage is TRBJ1-6; 7 bases line up with TRBD1. The V segment lost 4 bases and the J segment 10 bases; nucleotides outside the gene matches: 4. CDR3 size: 13 residues. Germline lookup yields CDR1 SNHLY and CDR2 FYNNEI. This CDR3 reads CASSGQGGSPLHF. CDR3 in DNA: TGTGCCAGCAGTGGTCAGGGGGGATCACCCCTCCACTTT. The complete variable domain, with remaining parts taken from reference TRBV2 and TRBJ1-6, reads EPEVTQTPSHQVTQMGQEVILRCVPISNHLYFYWYRQILGQKVEFLVSFYNNEISEKSEIFDDQFSVERPDGSNFTLKIRSTKLEDSAMYFCASSGQGGSPLHFGNGTRLTVT.

This clonotype was seen many times. The chain has TRBV7-3 and TRBJ2-1; 10 bases agree with TRBD2. V lost 2 bases and J lost 13; bases outside the gene matches: 8. CDR1 and CDR2 from the germline V gene are SGHTA and FQGTGA. This CDR3 region has 14 residues. In DNA form, the CDR3 reads TGTGCCAGCAGCTTACCCGGACTAGCGGAAACTCAGTTCTTC. It is translated as CASSLPGLAETQFF. Full variable domain (rest looked up from reference TRBV7-3 and TRBJ2-1): GAGVSQTPSNKVTEKGKYVELRCDPISGHTALYWYRQSLGQGPEFLIYFQGTGAADDSGLPNDRFFAVRPEGSVSTLKIQRTERGDSAVYLCASSLPGLAETQFFGPGTRLTVL.

The gene calls are TRBV11-2 and TRBJ2-7; 10 nucleotides line up with TRBD2. CDR1 and CDR2 from the germline V gene are SGHAT and FQNNGV. The CDR3 has 15 amino acids. V shed 5 bases, J shed 0 bases, and the junction held 4 bases outside the gene matches. The CDR3 coding sequence is TGTGCCAGCAGCCCCACTAGCGGGGCCTCCTACGAGCAGTACTTC. Its protein product is CASSPTSGASYEQYF.

This clonotype came up many times. The V call is TRBV20-1, the J call TRBJ2-1, with D hard to call. V was shortened by 3 bases and J by 10 bases, with 10 bases between the two germline ends. Germline V lookup: CDR1 DFQATT, CDR2 SNEGSKA (reference sequence). This CDR3 is 11 amino acids long. The CDR3 bases are TGCAGTGCTAGTCAGAATAGGGAGCAGTTCTTC. This encodes CSASQNREQFF.

Turning to this clonotype: This may be a read error: a much more frequent sequence differs by one nucleotide. This chain uses TRBV20-1 with TRBJ1-1; D remains unclear. The germline CDR1 and CDR2 sequences are DFQATT and SNEGSKA (reference sequence). Trimming pared 4 bases from V and 6 bases from J, leaving 9 bases between. The CDR3 totals 11 residues. This CDR3 is CSAMSPPEAFF. The CDR3 nucleotides read TGCAGTGCTATGAGTCCCCCTGAAGCTTTCTTT.

This clonotype was observed at least ten times. V and J are TRBV12-3 or TRBV12-4 and TRBJ2-3; D gene unclear. Between the trimmed V and J ends, which lost 0 bases and 6 bases, there was a span of 10 bases. The CDR3 is 14 residues long. CDR3 loop: CASSLAPRTDTQYF. The CDR3 nucleotides are TGTGCCAGCAGTTTAGCGCCCCGGACGGATACGCAGTATTTT.

This chain connects TRBV7-3 to TRBJ1-6; D is perhaps TRBD1 (5 bases). The V gene's germline CDR1 is SGHTA and CDR2 FQGTGA. The CDR3 loop spans 15 amino acids. Deletions cut 4 bases from V and 9 bases from J, with 16 bases between. The CDR3 nucleotides read TGTGCCAGCAGCTCAGCAGGGCCCTGGGGTTCACCCCTCCACTTT. Its translation is CASSSAGPWGSPLHF.

The sample holds many counts of this clonotype. The chain uses TRBV29-1 and TRBJ1-2; no firm D call. This CDR3 is 17 amino acids long. CDR1 and CDR2 from the germline V gene are SQVTM and ANQGSEA. Trimming removed 3 bases at V and 0 bases at J, with 20 bases between. The CDR3 sequence is CSVETPRGNSPNYGYTF. The CDR3 region has the DNA TGCAGCGTTGAGACCCCTCGTGGGAACAGCCCTAACTATGGCTACACCTTC.